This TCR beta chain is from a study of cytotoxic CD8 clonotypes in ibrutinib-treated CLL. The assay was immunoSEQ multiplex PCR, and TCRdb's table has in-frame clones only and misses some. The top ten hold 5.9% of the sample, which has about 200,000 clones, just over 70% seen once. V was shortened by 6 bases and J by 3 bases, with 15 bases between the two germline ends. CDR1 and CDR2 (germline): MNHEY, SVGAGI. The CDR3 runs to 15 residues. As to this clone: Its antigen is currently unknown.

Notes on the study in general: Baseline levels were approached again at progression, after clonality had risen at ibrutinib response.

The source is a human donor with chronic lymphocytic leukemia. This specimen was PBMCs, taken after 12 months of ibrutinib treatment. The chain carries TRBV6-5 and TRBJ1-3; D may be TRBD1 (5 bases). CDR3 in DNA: TGTGCCAGCAGACGGACATGGGGGGATGGAAACACCATATATTTT. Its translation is CASRRTWGDGNTIYF.